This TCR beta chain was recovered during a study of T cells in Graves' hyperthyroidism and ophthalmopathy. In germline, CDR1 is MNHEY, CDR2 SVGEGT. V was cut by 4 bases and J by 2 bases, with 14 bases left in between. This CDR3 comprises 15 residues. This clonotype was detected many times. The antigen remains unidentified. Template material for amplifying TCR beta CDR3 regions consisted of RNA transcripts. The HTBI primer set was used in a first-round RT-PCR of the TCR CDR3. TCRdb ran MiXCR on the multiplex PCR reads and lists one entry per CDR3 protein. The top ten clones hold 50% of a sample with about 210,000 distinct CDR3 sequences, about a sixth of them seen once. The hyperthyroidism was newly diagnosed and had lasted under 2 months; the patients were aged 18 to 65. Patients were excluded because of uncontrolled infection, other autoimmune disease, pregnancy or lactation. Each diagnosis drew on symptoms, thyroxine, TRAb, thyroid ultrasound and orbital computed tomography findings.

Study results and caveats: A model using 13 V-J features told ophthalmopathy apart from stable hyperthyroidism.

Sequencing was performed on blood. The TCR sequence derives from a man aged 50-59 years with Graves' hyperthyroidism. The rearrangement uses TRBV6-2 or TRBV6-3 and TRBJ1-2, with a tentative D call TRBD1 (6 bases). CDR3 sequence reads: CASSFHREPNYGYTF. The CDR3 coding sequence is TGTGCCAGCAGTTTTCACAGGGAGCCCAACTATGGCTACACCTTC.